Sequencing of this TCR beta chain was carried out in a study of blood T cells in healthy people across ages. Across the whole study: Per every two T cells, about one barcoded beta molecule was captured by template switching.

With a J-beta primer mix and a sample-barcoded 5' primer, a second PCR ran roughly 6 to 11 cycles. Carrying 12 random nucleotides, a template-switch adaptor labeled each individual cDNA molecule. The yield of each sample was at least 2.5 million CDR3-containing paired-end reads. Each CDR3 protein gets one entry after TCRdb re-called the 5' RACE reads with MiXCR. The sample shows roughly 830,000 distinct CDR3 sequences, approximately 59% of them seen only once. Healthy Caucasian individuals from Russia aged about 6 to 100 served as donors. The CDR3 totals 16 residues. CDR1 and CDR2 from the germline V gene are SGHTA and FQGNSA. V was clipped by 2 bases and J by 5 bases; unmatched bases: 8.

The specimen sequenced was blood. The receptor's source is a man aged 25-40 years in good health. The chain uses TRBV7-2 and TRBJ2-3; 9 bases match TRBD2. CDR3 sequence: CASSLSSRGGGDTQYF. DNA for the CDR3: TGTGCCAGCAGCTTAAGCTCGCGGGGGGGCGGAGATACGCAGTATTTT. Full variable domain (missing parts from reference TRBV7-2 and TRBJ2-3): GAGVSQSPSNKVTEKGKDVELRCDPISGHTALYWYRQSLGQGLEFLIYFQGNSAPDKSGLPSDRFSAERTGGSVSTLTIQRTQQEDSAVYLCASSLSSRGGGDTQYFGPGTRLTVL.